This T cell receptor (beta chain) is drawn from a study of blood T cell repertoires in COVID-19. Study background: Sources were T cells, B-cell-depleted T cells, or PBMCs; the material itself was cDNA or gDNA.

Study processing details: Estimation of nucleated cell counts was performed using reference gene primer amplification. Sequencing was performed with immunoSEQ multiplex PCR; in TCRdb, only in-frame clones are kept and a portion is missing. D and trimming were read from the DNA, whereas the V and J calls and clone size are those reported in that table. The data hold about 300,000 clones, with roughly nine tenths observed a single time. The CDR3 is made up of 13 amino acids. J was trimmed by 6 bases and V by 6 bases; bases with no gene match: 2. Germline V gene lookup returns CDR1 SGHRS and CDR2 YFSETQ.

The chain couples TRBV5-1 to TRBJ1-4; TRBD1 aligns across 10 bases. Specimen: PBMCs or T cells enriched from blood (not recorded which). The clonotype comes from a woman between 25 and 40 years old who had recovered from COVID-19. CDR3 residues: CASTGTGDEKLFF. The CDR3 DNA sequence: TGCGCCAGCACCGGGACAGGGGATGAAAAACTGTTTTTT.